This TCR beta chain was observed in a study of T-cell memory formation after mild COVID-19 (dated by TCRdb to the early 2020s). At the level of the whole study: TCR sequence clusters from the two donors were found to be largely donor specific. Longitudinal TCRalpha and TCRbeta repertoire sequencing tracked T-cell clones expanding and contracting after mild COVID-19 in a couple of donors. Two young, previously healthy adult volunteers made up the cohort, one male and one female.

The sequencer listed for this sample is Illumina NovaSeq 6000. cDNA libraries for TCRalpha and TCRbeta were prepared by 5'RACE using constant-segment primers, with sample barcodes and unique molecular identifiers added. RNA was extracted from every sample with Trizol reagent. Amplification of the libraries took two PCR steps, and the second step added a second sample barcode plus Illumina TruSeq adapters. Sequencing of the libraries was done on an Illumina NovaSeq, producing 2 x 150 bp paired-end reads. The authors' pipeline ran thus. With migec v1.2.7, reads were demultiplexed and then collapsed into UMI-guided consensus sequences. Using mixcr v2.1.11, the UMI consensuses were aligned to TRA and TRB V and J templates and assembled into clonotypes. Expanded or contracted clonotypes were those called significant by both edgeR and NoisET, with noise models trained on biological replicates. For edgeR calls, the cutoffs were a false discovery rate-adjusted p below 0.01 and a log2 fold-change threshold of 1. As an exploratory analysis of dynamics, PCA with hierarchical clustering was applied to max-normalized trajectories of the 1000 most abundant clonotypes. Separately sequenced CD4+ and CD8+ repertoires were used to assign the CD4 or CD8 phenotype of responding clones. TCRdb applied fastp at Q25 and MiXCR to the public reads, then kept only in-frame beta chains. Identical CDR3 proteins give one entry, which carries the most common genes and DNA. Here the V and J calls rest on TCRdb's processing, not on the authors' analysis. The table for this sample lists around 510,000 distinct CDR3 sequences; about 20% of them were counted only once. The ten largest make up approximately 8.4% of the sample.

This clonotype came up a few times. Its recognized antigen is unknown. No base-level quality is on record; no much larger clone is a single base apart. The germline V gene yields MNHEY for CDR1 and SVGAGI for CDR2. From V the trimming removes 2 bases and from J it removes 7 bases, while the gene matches leave 14 bases of the junction unaccounted for. The CDR3 measures 16 amino acids from cysteine to phenylalanine. Solely the CDR3 DNA is kept, with 48 bases framed from the first base. Ficoll-Paque density gradient centrifugation was used to isolate PBMCs. The investigation overall reported the following: Only a couple of mild cases were covered by the study, and larger cohorts that include severe cases with pre-infection samples were considered necessary. Contracting CD4+ clones turned up mainly in the CM and EM memory subsets, whereas EMRA was where CD8+ clones were enriched. SARS-CoV-2 specificity was not confirmed for the second-wave clones peaking on day 37. Some responding clones were detected in pre-infection memory, which suggested that pre-existing cross-reactive memory T cells had joined the SARS-CoV-2 response. From day 15 to 85, contracting clones showed balanced CD4/CD8 phenotypes, whereas a second wave of clones that expanded from day 15 to 37 leaned towards CD4+.

This TCR was sampled from an adult woman who had mild COVID-19 (a few samples of this study predate the infection). The sample titles of this study are shuffled in the database, so cell type and time point are left out; the donor was told from shared clones. Source material: PBMCs or a T cell subset sorted from them (not recorded which). The rearranged segments are TRBV6-5 and TRBJ2-7; 7 central nucleotides agree with TRBD1. The bases read TGTGCCAGCAGTTACGAGGGGGCGCGTGGTGGGGCAGAGCAGTACTTC. This encodes CASSYEGARGGAEQYF.